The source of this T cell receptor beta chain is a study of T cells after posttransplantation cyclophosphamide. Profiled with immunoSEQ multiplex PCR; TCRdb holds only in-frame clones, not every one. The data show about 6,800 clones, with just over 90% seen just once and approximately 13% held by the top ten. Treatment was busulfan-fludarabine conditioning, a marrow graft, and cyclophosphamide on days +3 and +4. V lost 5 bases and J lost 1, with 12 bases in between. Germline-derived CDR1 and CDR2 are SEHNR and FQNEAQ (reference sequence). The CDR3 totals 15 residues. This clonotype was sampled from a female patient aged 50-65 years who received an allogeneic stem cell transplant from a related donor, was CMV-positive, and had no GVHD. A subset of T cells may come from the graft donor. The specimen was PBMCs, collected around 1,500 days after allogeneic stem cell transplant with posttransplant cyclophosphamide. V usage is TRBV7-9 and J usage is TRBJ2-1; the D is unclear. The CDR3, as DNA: TGTGCCAGCAGCCCTCCCGGTGGTTCCTACAATGAGCAGTTCTTC. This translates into CASSPPGGSYNEQFF.